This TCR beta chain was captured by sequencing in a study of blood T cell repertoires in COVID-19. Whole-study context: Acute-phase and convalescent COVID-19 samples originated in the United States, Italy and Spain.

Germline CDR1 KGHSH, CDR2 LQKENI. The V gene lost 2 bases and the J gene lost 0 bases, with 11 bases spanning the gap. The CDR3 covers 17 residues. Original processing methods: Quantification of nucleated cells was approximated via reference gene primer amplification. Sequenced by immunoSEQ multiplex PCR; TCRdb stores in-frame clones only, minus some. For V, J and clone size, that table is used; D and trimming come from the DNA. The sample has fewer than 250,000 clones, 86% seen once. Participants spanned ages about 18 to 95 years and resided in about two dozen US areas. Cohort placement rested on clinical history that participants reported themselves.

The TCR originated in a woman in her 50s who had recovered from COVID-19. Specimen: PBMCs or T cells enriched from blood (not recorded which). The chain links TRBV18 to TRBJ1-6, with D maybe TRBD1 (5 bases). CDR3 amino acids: CASSPRQRSSYNSPLHF. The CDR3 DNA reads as TGTGCCAGCTCACCAAGACAGAGGAGCTCCTATAATTCACCCCTCCACTTT.